Presented here are 26 T cell receptor beta chains from one specimen sequenced in a study of identical twins. TCRdb reprocessed the 5' RACE reads with MiXCR, giving one entry per CDR3 protein. This table has 500,000 to 650,000 distinct CDR3 sequences, 7% to 7.5% appearing once. This same sample was also part of a study on yellow fever vaccine responses in identical twins.

What was sequenced was PBMCs. Receptors were obtained from a woman between 18 and 29 years old in good health.

This clonotype was observed at least ten times. The rearrangement joins TRBV6-1 to TRBJ1-1; D gene ambiguous. The CDR3 length is 13 residues. Germline loops: CDR1 MNHNS, CDR2 SASEGT. Trimming pared 6 bases from V and 0 bases from J, leaving 8 bases between. CDR3 region: CASRPGLNTEAFF. The CDR3 region has the DNA TGTGCCAGCAGGCCAGGATTGAACACTGAAGCTTTCTTT.

The gene calls are TRBV27 and TRBJ2-7; 10 bases map to TRBD2. This CDR3 comprises 18 residues. The germline V gene encodes CDR1 MNHEY and CDR2 SMNVEV (reference sequence). J gave up 3 bases and V 6 bases, and 17 bases lay outside the gene matches. CDR3 in amino acids: CASSASGASGSMGYEQYF. The CDR3 coding sequence is TGTGCCAGCAGCGCATCAGGCGCTAGCGGGAGTATGGGCTACGAGCAGTACTTC.

This chain links TRBV18 with TRBJ2-7, with D perhaps TRBD1 or TRBD2 (5 bases each). From germline, CDR1 is KGHSH and CDR2 LQKENI. The CDR3 has 15 amino acids. Trimming took off 3 bases at V and 4 bases at J, with 16 bases between the two ends. CDR3 amino acids: CASSPPGATPYEQYF. CDR3 sequence (DNA): TGTGCCAGCTCACCCCCCGGGGCGACTCCTTACGAGCAGTACTTC.

On this clonotype: Sequence at one end of the junction differs from germline and may be a read error. V and J are TRBV20-1 and TRBJ2-7; D may match TRBD1 or TRBD2 (5 bases each). The germline gives CDR1 DFQATT, CDR2 SNEGSKA (reference sequence). The CDR3 spans 17 residues. CDR3 protein: CSARGGTGTPASYEQYF. In DNA form, the CDR3 reads TGCAGCGCTAGAGGAGGTACCGGGACCCCCGCTTCCTACGAGCAGTACTTC.

In this sample, this clonotype turned up many times. V usage is TRBV24-1 and J usage is TRBJ2-7; 9 bases agree with TRBD1. The CDR3 spans 16 residues. Germline V gene lookup returns CDR1 KGHDR and CDR2 SFDVKD. The V gene end was trimmed by 1 base and the J gene end by 3 bases; junction bases not matched to a gene: 6. The CDR3 DNA is TGTGCCACCAGTGATTTTCAGCGGACAGGGGACTACGAGCAGTACTTC. Protein: CATSDFQRTGDYEQYF.

This clonotype was recorded a few times. The chain has TRBV20-1 and TRBJ2-1, with 11 bases aligning to TRBD2. Trimming cost V 5 bases and J 6 bases; bases outside gene matches: 12. There are 16 residues in the CDR3. Germline CDR1 and CDR2: DFQATT and SNEGSKA (reference sequence). CDR3 sequence: CSAHGLAGRLGNEQFF. CDR3 sequence (DNA): TGCAGTGCTCATGGACTAGCGGGTCGTTTGGGCAATGAGCAGTTCTTC.

This clonotype was recorded many times. The rearrangement uses TRBV29-1 and TRBJ2-1; D is possibly TRBD2 (6 bases). The CDR3 has 16 residues. CDR1 is SQVTM, CDR2 ANQGSEA, per germline. V lost 0 bases and J 6 bases, leaving 18 bases between the germline ends. CDR3 loop: CSVEDVLARGRNEQFF. The CDR3, as DNA: TGCAGCGTTGAAGATGTACTAGCACGGGGTCGCAATGAGCAGTTCTTC.

This clonotype came up a few times. The chain employs TRBV2 and TRBJ1-2; D gene ambiguous. Germline values: CDR1 SNHLY, CDR2 FYNNEI. The CDR3 runs 13 residues. V was trimmed by 2 bases and J by 2 bases, leaving 6 bases between them. The CDR3 nucleotides are TGTGCCAGCAGTGAACTGGAAAACTATGGCTACACCTTC. It is translated as CASSELENYGYTF.

This clonotype was found many times. The chain joins TRBV12-3 or TRBV12-4 to TRBJ2-7, with 8 positions matching TRBD2. There are 15 residues in the CDR3. V gave up 2 bases and J gave up 6 bases; unmatched junction bases: 9. Written as DNA, the CDR3 is TGTGCCAGCAGTTTATCCTCCGGGAGGGGTGGCGAGCAGTACTTC. It yields the protein CASSLSSGRGGEQYF.

This clonotype was recorded only once. The chain is built from TRBV6-5 and TRBJ1-4; tentatively, D is TRBD1 (6 bases). CDR3 size: 12 residues. The V end was cut by 9 bases, the J end by 10 bases, with 15 bases between. Germline V lookup: CDR1 MNHEY, CDR2 SVGAGI. The CDR3 is CASRWTERKLFF. The CDR3 DNA is TGTGCCAGTAGGTGGACAGAGAGAAAACTGTTTTTT.

J is TRBJ2-1 and V is TRBV29-1; unclear D gene. In germline, CDR1 is SQVTM, CDR2 ANQGSEA. The CDR3 contains 12 residues. Trimming cost V 2 bases and J 4 bases, with 6 bases left between them. CDR3: CSVESSYNEQFF. CDR3 bases: TGCAGCGTTGAAAGCAGTTACAATGAGCAGTTCTTC.

This clonotype appeared many times. The V gene is TRBV12-3 or TRBV12-4, the J gene TRBJ2-1, with D hard to call. Trimming shortened V by 8 bases and J by 4 bases, and 12 bases separated the two germline ends. The CDR3 is made up of 13 amino acids. In DNA, the CDR3 is TGTGCCAGCCGAACAGAGTCTTACAATGAGCAGTTCTTC. Its protein is CASRTESYNEQFF.

This clonotype turned up a few times. The chain uses TRBV5-1 and TRBJ2-1, with D possibly matching TRBD1 (5 bases). With 2 bases removed from V and 8 bases from J, the gap between germline ends came to 8 bases. Germline V CDR1 and CDR2: SGHRS, YFSETQ. There are 12 residues in the CDR3. The CDR3: CASSLKGDEQFF. The CDR3 DNA reads TGCGCCAGCAGCTTAAAAGGGGATGAGCAGTTCTTC.

The gene calls are TRBV6-1 and TRBJ2-1, with 13 bases fitting TRBD2. There are 15 residues in the CDR3. From germline, CDR1 is MNHNS and CDR2 SASEGT. V was clipped by 7 bases and J by 7 bases; unmatched bases: 7. The CDR3: CASMVGLAGSNEQFF. In DNA, the CDR3 is TGTGCCAGCATGGTGGGACTAGCGGGGAGTAATGAGCAGTTCTTC.

In its sample, this clonotype was seen a few times. The gene calls are TRBV4-1 and TRBJ2-7; either TRBD1 or TRBD2 may fit D (6 bases each). The CDR3 runs 15 residues. V was clipped by 4 bases and J by 3 bases, with 16 bases between them. Germline values: CDR1 MGHRA, CDR2 YSYEKL. The CDR3 nucleotides are TGCGCCAGCAGCCCCAAGGTAGGGGGAGGCTACGAGCAGTACGTC. Its protein is CASSPKVGGGYEQYV.

In this sample, this clonotype turned up a few times. The chain joins TRBV15 to TRBJ2-7; 11 nucleotides line up with TRBD2. This CDR3 region has 15 residues. The V gene's germline CDR1 is LNHNV and CDR2 YYDKDF (reference sequence). V shed 6 bases and J 1 base; nucleotides not matched to a gene: 5. The CDR3 DNA is TGTGCCACCAGACTAGCGGGAGTCCTTTCCTACGAGCAGTACTTC. Translated: CATRLAGVLSYEQYF.

CDR3 bases: TGTGCCAGCAGCTTGGGTTCTCCCTGGACCTTCGGGGGCAATCAGCCCCAGCATTTT. It codes for CASSLGSPWTFGGNQPQHF. The chain recombines TRBV11-2 with TRBJ1-5; D not resolved. Between the trimmed V and J ends, which lost 3 bases and 2 bases, there was a span of 23 bases. The germline V gene encodes CDR1 SGHAT and CDR2 FQNNGV. CDR3 length equals 19 residues.

This clonotype has just a few counts. V usage is TRBV7-9 and J usage is TRBJ1-4, with D possibly matching TRBD1 (6 bases). This CDR3 has 15 amino acids. Germline V gene data show CDR1 as SEHNR and CDR2 as FQNEAQ (reference sequence). Trimming cost V 5 bases and J 5 bases, with 15 bases left between them. The CDR3 reads CASSIRQVENEKLFF. CDR3 sequence (DNA): TGTGCCAGCAGCATAAGACAGGTAGAAAATGAAAAACTGTTTTTT.

This clonotype has just a few counts. V usage is TRBV5-1 and J usage is TRBJ2-7; 13 positions match TRBD2. CDR3 length: 15 residues. Germline-derived CDR1 and CDR2 are SGHRS and YFSETQ. Trimming at V came to 4 bases and at J to 6 bases, leaving 7 bases not matched to a gene. The chain's CDR3 is CASSTGLAGAFEQYF. In DNA, the CDR3 is TGCGCCAGCAGCACCGGACTAGCGGGAGCGTTCGAGCAGTACTTC.

The table lists this clonotype with a few counts. The chain combines TRBV7-9 with TRBJ1-1; 7 bases agree with TRBD1. Unmatched junction bases numbered 2, after V lost 1 base and J lost 0 bases. There are 15 residues in the CDR3. Germline V gene data show CDR1 as SEHNR and CDR2 as FQNEAQ (reference sequence). CDR3 residues: CASSLDQGVNTEAFF. CDR3 sequence (DNA): TGTGCCAGCAGCTTAGATCAGGGGGTGAACACTGAAGCTTTCTTT.

As DNA, the CDR3 is TGTGCCAGCAGCACACGGACTAGCGGTCCCTCCTACAATGAGCAGTTCTTC. Translating it yields CASSTRTSGPSYNEQFF. The chain has TRBV7-8 and TRBJ2-1, with 10 positions matching TRBD2. The CDR3 is 17 amino acids. J was trimmed by 0 bases and V by 5 bases; bases with no gene match: 7. The germline CDR1 and CDR2 sequences are SGHVS and FQNEAQ.

V is TRBV20-1 and J is TRBJ2-4, with a tentative D call TRBD2 (5 bases). The CDR3 runs to 15 residues. Germline lookup yields CDR1 DFQATT and CDR2 SNEGSKA (reference sequence). Trimming cost V 4 bases and J 9 bases, with 22 bases left between them. Here the CDR3 DNA reads TGCAGTGCTAATACCCCGGGGTTAGCGTTTAGCATTCAGTACTTC. Its protein product is CSANTPGLAFSIQYF.

The table lists this clonotype with many counts. The J gene is TRBJ2-1, the V gene TRBV27; D tentatively reads TRBD1 or TRBD2 (5 bases each). V was cut by 8 bases and J by 2 bases, with 10 bases left in between. The germline CDR1 and CDR2 sequences are MNHEY and SMNVEV (reference sequence). The CDR3 loop spans 13 amino acids. The CDR3 sequence: CASYEGTYNEQFF. In DNA form, the CDR3 reads TGTGCCAGCTATGAGGGGACCTACAATGAGCAGTTCTTC.

This clonotype was recorded a few times. This sequence joins TRBV5-7 and TRBJ2-1; 12 positions match TRBD2. TRBV5-7 is identified as an open reading frame with a role that is uncertain. V shed 4 bases, J shed 1 base, and the junction held 6 bases outside the gene matches. The CDR3 extends over 17 amino acids. For the CDR3, the DNA is TGTGCCAGCAGCAATTCGACTAGCGGGAGATCCTACAATGAGCAGTTCTTC. Protein: CASSNSTSGRSYNEQFF.

This clonotype has only a few counts. The chain has TRBV10-1 and TRBJ2-3; TRBD1 matches 7 bases. CDR1 is WNHNN, CDR2 SYGVQD, per germline (reference sequence). The CDR3 extends over 14 amino acids. V shed 4 bases and J 3 bases; nucleotides not matched to a gene: 4. In DNA form, the CDR3 reads TGCGCCAGCAGTGTAACGACAGGGACAGATACGCAGTATTTT. Encoded protein: CASSVTTGTDTQYF.

The table lists this clonotype with many counts. This chain uses TRBV28 with TRBJ2-1, with 11 bases lining up with TRBD2. Per the germline V gene, CDR1 is MDHEN and CDR2 is SYDVKM. V lost 7 bases and J lost 4; bases outside the gene matches: 12. The CDR3 contains 17 residues. The CDR3 DNA follows: TGTGCCAGCACCCGACGGGGACTAGCGGACGCTTACAATGAGCAGTTCTTC. Its protein product is CASTRRGLADAYNEQFF.